This TCR beta chain was profiled in a study of identifying expanded T cells in peripheral blood. In this sample, this clone turned up once. Its antigen remains unidentified. CDR3 size: 13 residues. In germline, CDR1 is MNHEY, CDR2 SMNVEV (reference sequence). With V trimmed by 5 bases and J by 2 bases, 2 bases remained unmatched. Study results and limitations: Over two and four weeks, about 15 and 18 clones changed, versus around 1.2 between replicates.

Here immunoSEQ multiplex PCR was the method, and the copy in TCRdb shows in-frame clones only, minus some. The sample holds 80,000 to 90,000 clones, around 87% seen once. Sample: blood. The genes are TRBV27 and TRBJ1-1; TRBD1 matches 7 bases. This clonotype was sampled from a person aged 18 to 75 in good health. The chain's CDR3 is CASSRQGNTEAFF. CDR3 sequence (DNA): TGTGCCAGCAGTCGACAGGGTAACACTGAAGCTTTCTTT.